This T cell receptor beta chain was recorded in a study of T cell changes during pregnancy in multiple sclerosis. Using immunoSEQ multiplex PCR, the repertoire was profiled, and TCRdb retains in-frame clones only, with some absent. Here the sample spans under 70,000 clones, 91% being singletons. The source material was CD4+ T cells from peripheral blood mononuclear cells, sampled after pregnancy. This TCR was sampled from a female donor in good health, enrolled as a control in a pregnancy study.

For the CDR3, the DNA is TGTGCCAGCAGCGGATACAGGGGAGAGGGCTACACCTTC. Translation gives CASSGYRGEGYTF. The rearrangement joins TRBV9 to TRBJ1-2, with 7 bases aligning to TRBD1. Germline CDR1 and CDR2: SGDLS and YYNGEE. After removal of 3 bases from V and 8 bases from J, the junction contained 7 bases not matched to a gene. This CDR3 has 13 residues. Looking up the rest from reference TRBV9 and TRBJ1-2 gives the full variable domain: DSGVTQTPKHLITATGQRVTLRCSPRSGDLSVYWYQQSLDQGLQFLIQYYNGEERAKGNILERFSAQQFPDLHSELNLSSLELGDSALYFCASSGYRGEGYTFGSGTRLTVV.